The 5 T cell receptor beta chains below were found in one sample sequenced in a study of T cells after yellow fever vaccination. TCRdb re-called the 5' RACE reads through MiXCR, storing one row per CDR3 protein. The profile shows some 250,000 distinct CDR3 sequences, roughly 4% of them singletons. Material: PBMCs, obtained 15 days after the yellow fever booster vaccination. The source of these receptors is a man aged 18 to 30 who received the YFV17D yellow fever vaccine.

There are many counts of this clonotype. The V call is TRBV5-1, the J call TRBJ2-4; TRBD1 is a possible D gene (6 bases). With 4 bases removed from V and 6 bases from J, the gap between germline ends came to 23 bases. CDR3 size: 17 residues. CDR1 SGHRS and CDR2 YFSETQ come from the germline V gene. In nucleotides, the CDR3 is TGCGCCAGCAGCCAGGACAGCCCTCTTACGTCGGGAAACATTCAGTACTTC. Its translation: CASSQDSPLTSGNIQYF.

This clonotype has a handful of counts. This CDR3 reads CASTTNVGQKWHTEAFF. As DNA, the CDR3 is TGTGCCAGTACCACTAATGTGGGACAGAAATGGCACACTGAAGCTTTCTTT. The rearrangement links TRBV19 to TRBJ1-1; TRBD1 matches 7 bases. The CDR3 totals 17 residues. J was trimmed by 3 bases and V by 7 bases; bases with no gene match: 17. Germline-derived CDR1 and CDR2 are LNHDA and SQIVND (reference sequence).

This clonotype was recorded many times. CDR3 region: CASSFAARGTEAFF. CDR3 nucleotides: TGTGCCAGCAGCTTCGCGGCCAGGGGCACTGAAGCTTTCTTT. V is TRBV7-9 and J is TRBJ1-1; D might be TRBD1 (6 bases). The CDR3 has 14 amino acids. CDR1 is SEHNR and CDR2 is FQNEAQ in the germline V gene (reference sequence). Trimming shortened V by 3 bases and J by 4 bases, and 12 bases separated the two germline ends.

This clonotype was recorded many times. The V call is TRBV6-9, the J call TRBJ2-5, with 7 bases matching TRBD1. The J segment lost 3 bases and the V segment lost 5 bases, leaving 12 bases of the junction unmatched. The V gene's germline CDR1 is MNHGY and CDR2 SVAAGI. The CDR3 spans 16 residues. Written as DNA, the CDR3 is TGTGCCAGCAGTCTGGGTTCTAGGGGGCAGGAAGAGACCCAGTACTTC. Protein product: CASSLGSRGQEETQYF.

This clonotype was counted many times. The genes are TRBV6-5 and TRBJ1-1, with TRBD1 as a possible D gene (5 bases). Germline V CDR1 and CDR2: MNHEY, SVGAGI. This CDR3 is 16 amino acids long. Trimming stripped 0 bases from V and 1 base from J, with 12 bases between. The CDR3 loop reads CASSYSIREENTEAFF. The CDR3 DNA sequence: TGTGCCAGCAGTTACTCGATCAGGGAGGAGAACACTGAAGCTTTCTTT.